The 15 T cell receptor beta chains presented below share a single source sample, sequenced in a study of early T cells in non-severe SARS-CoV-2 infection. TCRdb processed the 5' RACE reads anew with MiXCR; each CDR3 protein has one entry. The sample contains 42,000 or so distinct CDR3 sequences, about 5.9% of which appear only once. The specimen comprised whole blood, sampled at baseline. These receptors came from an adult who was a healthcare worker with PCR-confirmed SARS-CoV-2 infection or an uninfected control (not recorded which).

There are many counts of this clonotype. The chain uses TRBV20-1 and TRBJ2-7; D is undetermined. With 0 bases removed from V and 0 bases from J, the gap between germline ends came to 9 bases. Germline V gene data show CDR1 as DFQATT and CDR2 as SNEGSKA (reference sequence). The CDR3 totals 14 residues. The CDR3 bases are TGCAGTGCTAGAGATGACGGGTTCTCCTACGAGCAGTACTTC. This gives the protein CSARDDGFSYEQYF.

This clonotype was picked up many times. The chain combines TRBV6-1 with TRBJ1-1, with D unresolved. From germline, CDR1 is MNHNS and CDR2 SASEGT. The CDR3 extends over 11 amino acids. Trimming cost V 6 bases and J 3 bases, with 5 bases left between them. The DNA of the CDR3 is TGTGCCAGCAGCCTGTACACTGAAGCTTTCTTT. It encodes CASSLYTEAFF.

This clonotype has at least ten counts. The CDR3 nucleotides read TGCAGTGCTAAGTATGGGGCCAGGGTCACCGGGGAGCTGTTTTTT. Translated, it gives CSAKYGARVTGELFF. The chain links TRBV20-1 to TRBJ2-2; tentatively, D is TRBD1 (5 bases). The germline gives CDR1 DFQATT, CDR2 SNEGSKA (reference sequence). V gave up 4 bases and J gave up 4 bases, with 16 bases separating them. The CDR3 covers 15 residues.

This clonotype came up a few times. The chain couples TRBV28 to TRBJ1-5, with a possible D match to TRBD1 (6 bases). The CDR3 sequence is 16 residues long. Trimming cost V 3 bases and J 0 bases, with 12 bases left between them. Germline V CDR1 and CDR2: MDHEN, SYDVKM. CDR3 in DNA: TGTGCCAGCAGTTTTTCAGGGGTCTATAGCAATCAGCCCCAGCATTTT. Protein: CASSFSGVYSNQPQHF.

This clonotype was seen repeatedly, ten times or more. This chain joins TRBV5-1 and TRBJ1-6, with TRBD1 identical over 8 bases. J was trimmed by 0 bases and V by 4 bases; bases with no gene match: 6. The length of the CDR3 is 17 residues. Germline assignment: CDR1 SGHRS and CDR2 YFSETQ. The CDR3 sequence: CASSGRQGSSYNSPLHF. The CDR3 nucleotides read TGCGCCAGCAGCGGACGACAGGGGAGCTCCTATAATTCACCCCTCCACTTT.

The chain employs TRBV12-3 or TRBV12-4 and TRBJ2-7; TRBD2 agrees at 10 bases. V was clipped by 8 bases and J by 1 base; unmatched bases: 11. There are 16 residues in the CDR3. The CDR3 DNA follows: TGTGCCAGCGGGACATCGCGGACTAGCGGTTCCTACGAGCAGTACTTC. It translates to CASGTSRTSGSYEQYF.

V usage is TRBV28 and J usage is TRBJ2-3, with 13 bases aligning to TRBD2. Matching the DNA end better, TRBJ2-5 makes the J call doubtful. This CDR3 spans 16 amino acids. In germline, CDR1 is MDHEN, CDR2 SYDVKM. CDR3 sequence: CASSRTSGGAGETQYF. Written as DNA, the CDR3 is TGTGCCAGCAGCCGTACTAGCGGGGGGGCCGGGGAGACCCAGTACTTC.

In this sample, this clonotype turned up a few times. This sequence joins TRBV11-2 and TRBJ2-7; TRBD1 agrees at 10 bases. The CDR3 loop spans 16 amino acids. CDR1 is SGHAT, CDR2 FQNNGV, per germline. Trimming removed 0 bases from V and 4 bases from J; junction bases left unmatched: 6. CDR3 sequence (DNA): TGTGCCAGCAGCTTAGATTATGGGACAGGGGAATACGAGCAGTACTTC. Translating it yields CASSLDYGTGEYEQYF.

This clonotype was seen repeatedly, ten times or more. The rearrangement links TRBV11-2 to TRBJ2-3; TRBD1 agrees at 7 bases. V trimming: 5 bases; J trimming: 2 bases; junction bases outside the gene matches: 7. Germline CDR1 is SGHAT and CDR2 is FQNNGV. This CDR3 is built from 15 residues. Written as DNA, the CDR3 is TGTGCCAGCAGCCCCCGGGACAGCCACACAGATACGCAGTATTTT. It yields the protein CASSPRDSHTDTQYF.

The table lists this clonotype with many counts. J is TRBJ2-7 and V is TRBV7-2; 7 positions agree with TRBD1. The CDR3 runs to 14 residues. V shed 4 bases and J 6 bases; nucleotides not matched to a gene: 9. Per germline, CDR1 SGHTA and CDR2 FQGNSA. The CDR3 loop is CASSSTGKEFEQYF. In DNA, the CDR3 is TGTGCCAGCAGCTCGACAGGGAAGGAGTTCGAGCAGTACTTC. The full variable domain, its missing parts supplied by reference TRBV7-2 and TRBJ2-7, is GAGVSQSPSNKVTEKGKDVELRCDPISGHTALYWYRQSLGQGLEFLIYFQGNSAPDKSGLPSDRFSAERTGGSVSTLTIQRTQQEDSAVYLCASSSTGKEFEQYFGPGTRLTVT.

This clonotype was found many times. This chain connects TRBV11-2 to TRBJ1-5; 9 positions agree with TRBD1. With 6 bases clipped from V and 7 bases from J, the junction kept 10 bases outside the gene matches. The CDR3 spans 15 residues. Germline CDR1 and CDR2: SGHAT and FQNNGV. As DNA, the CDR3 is TGTGCCAGCAGTCCCGGGACAGGGTCTCGCCAGCCCCAGCATTTT. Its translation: CASSPGTGSRQPQHF.

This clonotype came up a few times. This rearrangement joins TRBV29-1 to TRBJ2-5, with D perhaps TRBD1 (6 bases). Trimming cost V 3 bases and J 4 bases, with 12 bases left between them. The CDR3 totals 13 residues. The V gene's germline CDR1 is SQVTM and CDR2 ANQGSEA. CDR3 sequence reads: CSVDWQGGETQYF. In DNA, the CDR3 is TGCAGCGTTGATTGGCAAGGGGGAGAGACCCAGTACTTC.

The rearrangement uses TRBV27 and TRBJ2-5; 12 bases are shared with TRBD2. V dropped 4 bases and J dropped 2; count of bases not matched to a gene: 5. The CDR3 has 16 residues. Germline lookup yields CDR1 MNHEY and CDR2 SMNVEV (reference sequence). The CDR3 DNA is TGTGCCAGCAGTTCGGGACTAGCGGGCGAACAAGAGACCCAGTACTTC. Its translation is CASSSGLAGEQETQYF.

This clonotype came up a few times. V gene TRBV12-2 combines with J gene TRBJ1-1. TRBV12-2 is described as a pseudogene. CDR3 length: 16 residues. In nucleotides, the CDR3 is TGTGCAAGTCGCTTAGTAGTAACGGTGATGAACACTGAAGCTTTCTTT. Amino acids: CASRLVVTVMNTEAFF.

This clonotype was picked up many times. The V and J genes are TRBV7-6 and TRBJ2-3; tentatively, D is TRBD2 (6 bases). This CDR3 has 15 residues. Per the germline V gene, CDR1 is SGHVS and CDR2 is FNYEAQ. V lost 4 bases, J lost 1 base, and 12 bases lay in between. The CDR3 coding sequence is TGTGCCAGCAGCTCAAGCTGGGAGGGCACAGATACGCAGTATTTT. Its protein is CASSSSWEGTDTQYF.